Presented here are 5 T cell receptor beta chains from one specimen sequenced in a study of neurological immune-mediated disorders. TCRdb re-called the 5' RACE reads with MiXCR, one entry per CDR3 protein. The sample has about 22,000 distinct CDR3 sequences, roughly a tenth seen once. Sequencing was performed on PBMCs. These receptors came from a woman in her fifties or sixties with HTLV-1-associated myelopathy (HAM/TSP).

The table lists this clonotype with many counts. The CDR3 DNA sequence: TGTGCCAGCATGGGACAGTATGGGAAAGATACGCAGTATTTT. It encodes CASMGQYGKDTQYF. This sequence joins TRBV7-2 and TRBJ2-3; 7 nucleotides agree with TRBD1. The V gene's germline CDR1 is SGHTA and CDR2 FQGNSA. Trimming took 7 bases from V and 5 from J; bases not matched to a gene: 9. The CDR3 has 14 residues.

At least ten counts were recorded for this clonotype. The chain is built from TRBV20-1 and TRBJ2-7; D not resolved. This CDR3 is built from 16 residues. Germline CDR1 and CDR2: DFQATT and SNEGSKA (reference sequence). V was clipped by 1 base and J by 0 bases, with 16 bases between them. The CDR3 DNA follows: TGCAGTGCTAGAGTACTCGGGCCCGCCCCCTCCTACGAGCAGTACTTC. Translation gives CSARVLGPAPSYEQYF.

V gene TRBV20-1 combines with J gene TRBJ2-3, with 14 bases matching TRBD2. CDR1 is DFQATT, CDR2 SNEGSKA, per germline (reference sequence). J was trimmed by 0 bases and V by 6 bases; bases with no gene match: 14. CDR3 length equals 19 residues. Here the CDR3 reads CSANSHRRLAGGSTDTQYF. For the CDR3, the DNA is TGCAGTGCCAATTCCCACCGTCGACTAGCGGGGGGGAGCACAGATACGCAGTATTTT.

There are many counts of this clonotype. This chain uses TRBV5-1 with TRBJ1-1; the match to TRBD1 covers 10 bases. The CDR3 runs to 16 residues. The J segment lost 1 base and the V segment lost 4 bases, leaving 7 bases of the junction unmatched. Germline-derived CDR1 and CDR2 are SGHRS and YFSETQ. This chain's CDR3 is CASSHLGTGANTEAFF. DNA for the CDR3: TGCGCCAGCAGCCACTTAGGGACAGGGGCGAACACTGAAGCTTTCTTT.

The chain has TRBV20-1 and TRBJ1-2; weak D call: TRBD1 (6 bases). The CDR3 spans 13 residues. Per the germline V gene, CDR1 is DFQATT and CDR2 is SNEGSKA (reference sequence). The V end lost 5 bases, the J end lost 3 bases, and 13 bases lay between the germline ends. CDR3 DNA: TGCAGTGCTGGCCTCGGGGGCTACTATGGCTACACCTTC. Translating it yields CSAGLGGYYGYTF.